This T cell receptor (beta chain) is from a study of CD8+CD57+ T cells in acquired aplastic anemia. About the research overall: Sorted CD4+ and CD8+ cells gave a mean 3.2 ug DNA, range roughly 0.19 to 30 ug.

A remark on this clonotype: Since no conserved phenylalanine or tryptophan closes the CDR3, a read error is the likely cause.

Researchers used genomic DNA as the template to profile TCR beta VDJ and CDR3. TCRdb re-analysed the reads in MiXCR, keeping a single row per CDR3 protein. Seen here are hundreds of thousands of distinct CDR3 sequences, 55% to 75% observed once, and the top ten hold 3% to 4.5%. The clonotype originates from a human donor in good health, serving as a control. The specimen sequenced was sorted CD4+, CD8+, or CD8+CD57+ T cells (not recorded which) from PBMCs.

This CDR3 reads CASSFTGDTEAFL. CDR3 DNA sequence: TGCGCCAGCAGCTTTACAGGGGACACTGAGGCTTTCCTT. The chain uses TRBV5-1 and TRBJ1-1; the match to TRBD1 covers 7 bases. The V gene's germline CDR1 is SGHRS and CDR2 YFSETQ. The CDR3 spans 13 residues.